What follows describes a single TCR beta chain. In the original processing: Scientists estimated how many nucleated cells there were by amplifying reference gene primers. The protocol was immunoSEQ multiplex PCR, while the TCRdb copy is restricted to in-frame clones and leaves out a portion. V and J calls and clone size come straight from that table; D and trimming were deduced from the DNA. This table holds approximately 65,000 clones, around 91% found once. Trimming took 6 bases from V and 6 from J; bases not matched to a gene: 7. This CDR3 contains 13 residues. This entry comes from a study of blood T cell repertoires in COVID-19. About the study: T cells, B-cell-depleted T cells, or PBMCs supplied cDNA or gDNA.

Sequenced material: peripheral blood. This TCR derives from a man aged 50 to 60 with COVID-19, enrolled during active disease. The chain recombines TRBV12-3 or TRBV12-4 with TRBJ1-1; 7 bases are shared with TRBD1. This CDR3 is CASSQQGLAEAFF. CDR3 DNA sequence: TGTGCCAGCAGCCAACAGGGGCTTGCTGAAGCTTTCTTT.